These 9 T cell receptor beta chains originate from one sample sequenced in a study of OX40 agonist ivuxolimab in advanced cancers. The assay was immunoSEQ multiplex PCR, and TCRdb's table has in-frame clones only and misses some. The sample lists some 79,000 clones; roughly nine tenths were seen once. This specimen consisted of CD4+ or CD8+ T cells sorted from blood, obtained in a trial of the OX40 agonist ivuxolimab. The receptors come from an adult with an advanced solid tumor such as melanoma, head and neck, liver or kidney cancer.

The CDR3 loop is CSAGSGGANEKLFF. The CDR3 DNA reads as TGCAGCGCTGGGAGTGGCGGGGCTAATGAAAAACTGTTTTTT. The chain joins TRBV29-1 to TRBJ1-4; D unresolved. The CDR3 loop spans 14 amino acids. Trimming left V 7 bases short and J 3 bases short, with 15 bases between. Germline V gene sequence: CDR1 SQVTM, CDR2 ANQGSEA.

The CDR3 nucleotides read TGTGCCAGTAGTGAACCCGGACAGGGGAGGCTCTATGGCTACACCTTC. Translating it yields CASSEPGQGRLYGYTF. The rearrangement joins TRBV19 to TRBJ1-2; TRBD1 agrees at 9 bases. The CDR3 contains 16 residues. The J segment lost 4 bases and the V segment lost 5 bases, leaving 11 bases of the junction unmatched. Per germline, CDR1 LNHDA and CDR2 SQIVND (reference sequence).

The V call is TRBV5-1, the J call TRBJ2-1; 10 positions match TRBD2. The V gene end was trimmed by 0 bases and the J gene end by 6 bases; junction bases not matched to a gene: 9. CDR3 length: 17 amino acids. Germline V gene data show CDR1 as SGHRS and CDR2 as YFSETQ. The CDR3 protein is CASSLAISGRVANEQFF. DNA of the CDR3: TGCGCCAGCAGCTTGGCTATAAGCGGGAGGGTTGCCAATGAGCAGTTCTTC.

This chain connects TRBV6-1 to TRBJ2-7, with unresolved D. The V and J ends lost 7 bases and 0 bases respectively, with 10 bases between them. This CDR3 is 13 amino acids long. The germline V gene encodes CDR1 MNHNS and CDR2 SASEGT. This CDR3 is CASTLHSSYEQYF. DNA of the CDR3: TGTGCCAGCACCCTACACAGCTCCTACGAGCAGTACTTC.

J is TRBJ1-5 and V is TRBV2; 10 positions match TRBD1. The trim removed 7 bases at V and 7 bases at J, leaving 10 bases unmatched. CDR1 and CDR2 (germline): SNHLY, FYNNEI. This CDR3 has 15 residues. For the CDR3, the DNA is TGTGCCAGCAATCCGAGACAGGGGGCACGGCAGCCCCAGCATTTT. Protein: CASNPRQGARQPQHF. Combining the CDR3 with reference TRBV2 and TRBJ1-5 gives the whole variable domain EPEVTQTPSHQVTQMGQEVILRCVPISNHLYFYWYRQILGQKVEFLVSFYNNEISEKSEIFDDQFSVERPDGSNFTLKIRSTKLEDSAMYFCASNPRQGARQPQHFGDGTRLSIL.

The CDR3: CASSANAKQPQHF. The CDR3 nucleotides read TGTGCCAGCAGCGCTAATGCAAAGCAGCCCCAGCATTTT. The chain joins TRBV13 to TRBJ1-5, with D hard to call. Germline V gives CDR1 PRHDT, CDR2 FYEKMQ (reference sequence). The CDR3 contains 13 residues. Trimming cost V 5 bases and J 7 bases, with 12 bases left between them.

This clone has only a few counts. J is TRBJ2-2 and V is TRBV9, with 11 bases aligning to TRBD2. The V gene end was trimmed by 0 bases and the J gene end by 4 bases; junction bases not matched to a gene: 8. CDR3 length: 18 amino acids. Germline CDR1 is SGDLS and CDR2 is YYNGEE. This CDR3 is CASSVELAGVEGTGELFF. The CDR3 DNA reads TGTGCCAGCAGCGTAGAACTAGCGGGAGTAGAGGGCACCGGGGAGCTGTTTTTT.

The DNA for the CDR3 is TGTGCCATCAGTGGAGGGGGGACGGGAGAGCAGTTCTTC. Its translation is CAISGGGTGEQFF. The chain uses TRBV10-3 and TRBJ2-1; tentatively, D is TRBD1 or TRBD2 (6 bases each). Germline V gene lookup returns CDR1 ENHRY and CDR2 SYGVKD. The CDR3 spans 13 residues. Between the trimmed V and J ends, which lost 4 bases and 10 bases, there was a span of 14 bases.

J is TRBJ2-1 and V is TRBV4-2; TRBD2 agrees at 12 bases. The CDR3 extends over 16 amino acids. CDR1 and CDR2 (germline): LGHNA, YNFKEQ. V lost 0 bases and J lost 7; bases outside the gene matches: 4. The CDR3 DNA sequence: TGTGCCAGCAGCCAAGATCCTAGCGGGAGGGTAAATGAGCAGTTCTTC. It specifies CASSQDPSGRVNEQFF.